One sample yielded the 15 T cell receptor beta chains listed below, sequenced in a study of vaccination and CD4 T cells after COVID-19 (dated 2022 in TCRdb). The treatment or condition label, as the study defines it: approximately nine-day PBMC culture with coronavirus spike peptide pools or control peptides (ViraFEST assay). Antigens for these TCRs are unknown. The library was built by means of PCR. The reads were generated on an Illumina iSeq 100. TCR sequencing of DNA from cultured CD4+ T cells used the Oncomine TCR Beta short-read assay at the Johns Hopkins FTIC core. The public reads were run again by TCRdb, first through fastp at Q25 and then through MiXCR, and only productive beta chains were kept. Each entry is one CDR3 protein sequence, shown with its most common DNA and genes. The sample records more than 10,000 distinct CDR3 sequences, less than 85% of which are singletons. Under 9.5% of the sample lies in the top ten.

The sequencing input was CD4+ T cells from blood, cultured in vitro. The receptors derive from a human donor who had recovered from COVID-19.

The chain carries TRBV7-2 and TRBJ1-5, with D hard to call. The V gene lost 5 bases and the J gene lost 4 bases, with 12 bases spanning the gap. Germline V gene data show CDR1 as SGHTA and CDR2 as FQGNSA. This CDR3 spans 14 amino acids. CDR3 loop: CASSLGLDNQPQHF. The CDR3 DNA reads TGTGCCAGCAGCCTCGGACTGGATAATCAGCCCCAGCATTTT.

The genes are TRBV24-1 and TRBJ2-5, with D possibly being TRBD1 (6 bases). The CDR3 consists of 13 residues. Trimming cost V 7 bases and J 4 bases, with 12 bases left between them. Germline CDR1 KGHDR, CDR2 SFDVKD. The CDR3 coding sequence is TGTGCCACCAGCCCACAGGGTGGAGAGACCCAGTACTTC. It specifies CATSPQGGETQYF.

The V call is TRBV20-1, the J call TRBJ1-1; TRBD1 matches 8 bases. V shed 2 bases and J 2 bases; nucleotides not matched to a gene: 13. Germline lookup yields CDR1 DFQATT and CDR2 SNEGSKA (reference sequence). The CDR3 runs 17 residues. As DNA, the CDR3 is TGCAGTGCTAGACCCCCGGGACAGGTGGTTGTAAACACTGAAGCTTTCTTT. Its translation: CSARPPGQVVVNTEAFF.

This clonotype was detected only once. This chain uses TRBV10-1 with TRBJ2-1; D is undetermined. Germline-derived CDR1 and CDR2 are WNHNN and SYGVQD (reference sequence). V was pared by 4 bases and J by 7 bases, with 8 bases between. The CDR3 consists of 12 residues. The CDR3 DNA sequence: TGCGCCAGCAGTGTTGGGTGGAATGAGCAGTTCTTC. Translation: CASSVGWNEQFF.

The chain couples TRBV19 to TRBJ1-2; D not resolved. The CDR3 totals 10 residues. Germline V gene data show CDR1 as LNHDA and CDR2 as SQIVND (reference sequence). V shed 5 bases and J shed 3 bases, with 1 base lying between them. CDR3 amino acids: CASSYYGYTF. The DNA of the CDR3 is TGTGCCAGTAGTTACTATGGCTACACCTTC.

The gene calls are TRBV28 and TRBJ2-7; D is unresolved. Per the germline V gene, CDR1 is MDHEN and CDR2 is SYDVKM. The CDR3 runs to 12 residues. Between the trimmed V and J ends, which lost 6 bases and 3 bases, there was a span of 9 bases. The CDR3 DNA sequence: TGTGCCAGCAGACCCAGCAACTACGAGCAGTACTTC. It specifies CASRPSNYEQYF.

V is TRBV20-1 and J is TRBJ2-7; D not certain. The germline V and J ends were trimmed by 4 bases and 0 bases, with 4 bases remaining between them. The CDR3 spans 11 residues. From germline, CDR1 is DFQATT and CDR2 SNEGSKA (reference sequence). CDR3 bases: TGCAGTGCTACAGCCTCCTACGAGCAGTACTTC. Its protein product is CSATASYEQYF.

The chain combines TRBV7-2 with TRBJ1-5, with TRBD1 as a possible D gene (5 bases). CDR3 length equals 16 residues. The V gene lost 3 bases and the J gene lost 3 bases, with 15 bases spanning the gap. Germline V gives CDR1 SGHTA, CDR2 FQGNSA. The chain's CDR3 is CASSFLGGANNQPQHF. CDR3 bases: TGTGCCAGCAGCTTTTTAGGAGGGGCTAACAATCAGCCCCAGCATTTT.

This clonotype appeared a single time. CDR3 coding DNA: TGCAGTGCTAGAGGACTAGCGGCTCGGACGCAGTATTTT. It codes for CSARGLAARTQYF. The chain recombines TRBV20-1 with TRBJ2-3, with 9 nucleotides matching TRBD2. V dropped 1 base and J dropped 9; count of bases not matched to a gene: 5. Germline V gene data show CDR1 as DFQATT and CDR2 as SNEGSKA (reference sequence). The CDR3 runs 13 residues.

This clonotype came up a few times. The chain is built from TRBV28 and TRBJ2-3; tentatively, D is TRBD2 (6 bases). CDR3 length: 14 amino acids. V was clipped by 2 bases and J by 9 bases, with 15 bases between them. Germline V CDR1 and CDR2: MDHEN, SYDVKM. The CDR3 coding sequence is TGTGCCAGCAGTTTAGCACTAGCTAAGGTAACGCAGTATTTT. Its protein product is CASSLALAKVTQYF.

V and J are TRBV20-1 and TRBJ2-1; D unclear. The ends were cut back, 0 bases at V and 12 bases at J, with 9 bases in the middle. This CDR3 has 11 amino acids. Germline V gives CDR1 DFQATT, CDR2 SNEGSKA (reference sequence). The CDR3 loop is CSAREPKGQFF. CDR3 coding DNA: TGCAGTGCTAGAGAACCGAAGGGGCAGTTCTTC.

A few counts support this clonotype. V and J are TRBV27 and TRBJ1-1; weak D call: TRBD1 (6 bases). The CDR3 runs to 14 residues. The ends were cut back, 5 bases at V and 4 bases at J, with 14 bases in the middle. CDR1 MNHEY and CDR2 SMNVEV come from the germline V gene (reference sequence). The CDR3 sequence is CASSPFRGTTEAFF. As DNA, the CDR3 is TGTGCCAGCAGTCCCTTCAGGGGTACCACTGAAGCTTTCTTT.

The CDR3, as DNA: TGCAGTGCTAGATGGCAGCCTAATTCACCCCTCCACTTT. It encodes CSARWQPNSPLHF. The chain joins TRBV20-1 to TRBJ1-6; D uncertain. Germline loops: CDR1 DFQATT, CDR2 SNEGSKA (reference sequence). The CDR3 has 13 residues. The V and J ends lost 2 bases and 6 bases respectively, with 8 bases between them.

The V and J genes are TRBV9 and TRBJ2-5; D tentatively reads TRBD1 or TRBD2 (6 bases each). This CDR3 contains 15 residues. CDR1 is SGDLS, CDR2 YYNGEE, per germline. V was shortened by 4 bases and J by 0 bases, with 13 bases between the two germline ends. The CDR3 is CASSPGGPYQETQYF. The CDR3 DNA reads TGTGCCAGCAGCCCCGGGGGCCCCTACCAAGAGACCCAGTACTTC.

The genes are TRBV5-6 and TRBJ2-7, with D perhaps TRBD1 or TRBD2 (5 bases each). This CDR3 has 16 amino acids. Germline lookup yields CDR1 SGHDT and CDR2 YYEEEE. Trimming left V 4 bases short and J 3 bases short, with 20 bases between. This chain's CDR3 is CASSKGPPAVGYEQYF. The CDR3 nucleotides are TGTGCCAGCAGCAAGGGACCCCCAGCAGTAGGCTACGAGCAGTACTTC.